A selection of T cell receptor beta chains follows, all from one sample in a study of blood T cell repertoires in COVID-19. This table comes from immunoSEQ multiplex PCR, and its TCRdb copy is limited to in-frame clones, with some not included. The sample includes roughly 49,000 clones, over 80% of them seen just once. The sample was peripheral blood. The receptors were gathered from a man between 45 and 60 years old with acute or convalescent COVID-19. Each CDR3 is given with its conserved first and last residue. The D gene is left open where the match is weak. Rows give clone size only sometimes, using once, few, many, or a class for an expanded clone.

CDR3 protein: CASSQDFGNYGYTF
CDR3 DNA: TGTGCCAGCAGCCAAGACTTCGGGAACTATGGCTACACCTTC
clone size: -
V gene: TRBV3-1/TRBV3-2
D gene: -
J gene: TRBJ1-2

CDR3 protein: CASSGGQGGYGYTF
CDR3 DNA: TGTGCCAGTAGTGGCGGACAGGGGGGCTATGGCTACACCTTC
clone size: -
V gene: TRBV19
D gene: TRBD1
J gene: TRBJ1-2

CDR3 protein: CASSASPSIYPGETYNSPLHF
CDR3 DNA: TGTGCCAGCAGCGCCAGCCCTAGCATTTATCCAGGTGAGACTTATAATTCACCCCTCCACTTT
clone size: -
V gene: TRBV21-1
D gene: -
J gene: TRBJ1-6

CDR3 protein: CASSQSGLETQYF
CDR3 DNA: TGTGCCAGCAGCCAGAGCGGGTTGGAGACCCAGTACTTC
clone size: -
V gene: TRBV7-9
D gene: -
J gene: TRBJ2-5

CDR3 protein: CASSLYTGYQPQHF
CDR3 DNA: TGCGCCAGCAGCTTGTATACAGGGTATCAGCCCCAGCATTTT
clone size: -
V gene: TRBV5-1
D gene: -
J gene: TRBJ1-5

CDR3 protein: CASSPGGTSGETQYF
CDR3 DNA: TGTGCCAGTAGTCCAGGGGGGACTAGCGGGGAGACCCAGTACTTC
clone size: -
V gene: TRBV19
D gene: TRBD2
J gene: TRBJ2-5

CDR3 protein: CASSLGQNYGYTF
CDR3 DNA: TGTGCCAGCAGCTTAGGACAGAACTATGGCTACACCTTC
clone size: -
V gene: TRBV11-2
D gene: -
J gene: TRBJ1-2

CDR3 protein: CASSYDRRSNQPQHF
CDR3 DNA: TGTGCCAGCAGTTACGATAGGAGGAGCAATCAGCCCCAGCATTTT
clone size: -
V gene: TRBV6-6
D gene: -
J gene: TRBJ1-5

CDR3 protein: CASSPPRGRGETQYF
CDR3 DNA: TGTGCCAGCAGCCCCCCCAGGGGGAGAGGGGAGACCCAGTACTTC
clone size: -
V gene: TRBV2
D gene: TRBD1
J gene: TRBJ2-5

CDR3 protein: CASSKGLGAGGYTF
CDR3 DNA: TGTGCCAGCAGCAAAGGGTTAGGGGCTGGTGGCTACACCTTC
clone size: -
V gene: TRBV7-2
D gene: -
J gene: TRBJ1-2

CDR3 protein: CASSYSTSGYEQYF
CDR3 DNA: TGTGCCAGCAGTTACTCGACTAGCGGCTACGAGCAGTACTTC
clone size: once
V gene: TRBV6-5
D gene: TRBD2
J gene: TRBJ2-7

CDR3 protein: CASSPHSTPSGNTIYF
CDR3 DNA: TGTGCCAGCAGTCCACACAGCACACCCTCTGGAAACACCATATATTTT
clone size: -
V gene: TRBV28
D gene: -
J gene: TRBJ1-3

CDR3 protein: CASSLTTPTVGNTIYF
CDR3 DNA: TGTGCCAGCAGCCTCACCACTCCTACGGTTGGAAACACCATATATTTT
clone size: -
V gene: TRBV7-9
D gene: -
J gene: TRBJ1-3

CDR3 protein: CASSLFREQYF
CDR3 DNA: TGTGCCAGCAGTTTATTCAGGGAGCAGTACTTC
clone size: -
V gene: TRBV28
D gene: -
J gene: TRBJ2-7

CDR3 protein: CASSPGGASKETQYF
CDR3 DNA: TGTGCCAGCAGCCCCGGGGGGGCCAGCAAAGAGACCCAGTACTTC
clone size: -
V gene: TRBV3-1/TRBV3-2
D gene: TRBD2
J gene: TRBJ2-5

CDR3 protein: CASSHDRGGFYSNQPQHF
CDR3 DNA: TGTGCCAGCAGCCACGACAGGGGGGGATTTTATAGCAATCAGCCCCAGCATTTT
clone size: -
V gene: TRBV5-8
D gene: TRBD1
J gene: TRBJ1-5

CDR3 protein: CAWRFRDRNIQYF
CDR3 DNA: TGTGCCTGGCGCTTCCGGGACAGAAACATTCAGTACTTC
clone size: -
V gene: TRBV30
D gene: TRBD1
J gene: TRBJ2-4

CDR3 protein: CASSLEGRGNQPQHF
CDR3 DNA: TGTGCCAGCAGCTTAGAGGGGAGGGGCAATCAGCCCCAGCATTTT
clone size: -
V gene: TRBV7-2
D gene: -
J gene: TRBJ1-5

CDR3 protein: CASSLLDGYSNQPQHF
CDR3 DNA: TGTGCCAGCAGCTTACTTGACGGGTATAGCAATCAGCCCCAGCATTTT
clone size: -
V gene: TRBV7-2
D gene: -
J gene: TRBJ1-5

CDR3 protein: CATMKDREAFF
CDR3 DNA: TGTGCCACGATGAAAGACAGGGAAGCTTTCTTT
clone size: -
V gene: TRBV10-3
D gene: -
J gene: TRBJ1-1

CDR3 protein: CASSLAQRSGELFF
CDR3 DNA: TGTGCCAGTAGCCTAGCACAGAGATCCGGGGAGCTGTTTTTT
clone size: -
V gene: TRBV19
D gene: -
J gene: TRBJ2-2

CDR3 protein: CASRAGTGASPLHF
CDR3 DNA: TGTGCCAGCAGGGCCGGGACAGGGGCCTCACCCCTCCACTTT
clone size: -
V gene: TRBV6-5
D gene: TRBD1
J gene: TRBJ1-6

CDR3 protein: CAWSVRRGLDEQYF
CDR3 DNA: TGTGCCTGGAGTGTACGCAGGGGGCTGGACGAGCAGTACTTC
clone size: -
V gene: TRBV30
D gene: TRBD1
J gene: TRBJ2-7

CDR3 protein: CASSQGPHQGEQYF
CDR3 DNA: TGTGCCAGCAGCCAGGGGCCCCACCAGGGCGAGCAGTACTTC
clone size: -
V gene: TRBV14
D gene: -
J gene: TRBJ2-7

CDR3 protein: CASRPSGRSTDTQYF
CDR3 DNA: TGTGCCAGCAGACCCAGCGGGAGGTCCACAGATACGCAGTATTTT
clone size: -
V gene: TRBV28
D gene: TRBD2
J gene: TRBJ2-3

CDR3 protein: CASSYDPQVNTEAFF
CDR3 DNA: TGTGCCAGCAGTTACGATCCCCAGGTGAACACTGAAGCTTTCTTT
clone size: -
V gene: TRBV6-6
D gene: -
J gene: TRBJ1-1

CDR3 protein: CASGPSSPNEQFF
CDR3 DNA: TGTGCTAGTGGTCCCTCTTCTCCCAATGAGCAGTTCTTC
clone size: -
V gene: TRBV12-5
D gene: -
J gene: TRBJ2-1

CDR3 protein: CASSQGARDYGYTF
CDR3 DNA: TGCGCCAGCAGCCAAGGGGCCAGGGATTATGGCTACACCTTC
clone size: few
V gene: TRBV4-1
D gene: -
J gene: TRBJ1-2

CDR3 protein: CASSLVQGARGYTF
CDR3 DNA: TGTGCCAGCAGTTTGGTCCAGGGGGCGCGGGGCTACACCTTC
clone size: -
V gene: TRBV28
D gene: TRBD1
J gene: TRBJ1-2

CDR3 protein: CASSLGDRGDQPQHF
CDR3 DNA: TGTGCCAGCAGCTTAGGGGACAGGGGAGATCAGCCCCAGCATTTT
clone size: once
V gene: TRBV7-8
D gene: TRBD1
J gene: TRBJ1-5

CDR3 protein: CSGEAKNIQYF
CDR3 DNA: TGCAGTGGAGAAGCCAAAAACATTCAGTACTTC
clone size: -
V gene: TRBV20-1
D gene: -
J gene: TRBJ2-4

CDR3 protein: CASSSGLFYEQYF
CDR3 DNA: TGTGCCAGCAGCTCAGGACTTTTCTACGAGCAGTACTTC
clone size: few
V gene: TRBV7-9
D gene: -
J gene: TRBJ2-7

CDR3 protein: CATSDDRVEAHNEQFF
CDR3 DNA: TGTGCCACCAGTGATGATAGGGTGGAGGCACACAATGAGCAGTTCTTC
clone size: -
V gene: TRBV24-1
D gene: -
J gene: TRBJ2-1

CDR3 protein: CASGRGGSTISGNTIYF
CDR3 DNA: TGTGCCAGCGGCCGCGGGGGGAGCACGATCTCTGGAAACACCATATATTTT
clone size: -
V gene: TRBV19
D gene: -
J gene: TRBJ1-3

CDR3 protein: CASSLDGVNQPQHF
CDR3 DNA: TGCGCCAGCAGCTTGGATGGAGTCAATCAGCCCCAGCATTTT
clone size: -
V gene: TRBV5-1
D gene: -
J gene: TRBJ1-5

CDR3 protein: CASSPRGGNDSPLHF
CDR3 DNA: TGTGCCAGCAGCCCCCGGGGGGGTAATGATTCACCCCTCCACTTT
clone size: -
V gene: TRBV3-1/TRBV3-2
D gene: -
J gene: TRBJ1-6

CDR3 protein: CASKAQRGSYNEQFF
CDR3 DNA: TGTGCCAGTAAAGCTCAGCGGGGCTCCTACAATGAGCAGTTCTTC
clone size: once
V gene: TRBV19
D gene: TRBD2
J gene: TRBJ2-1